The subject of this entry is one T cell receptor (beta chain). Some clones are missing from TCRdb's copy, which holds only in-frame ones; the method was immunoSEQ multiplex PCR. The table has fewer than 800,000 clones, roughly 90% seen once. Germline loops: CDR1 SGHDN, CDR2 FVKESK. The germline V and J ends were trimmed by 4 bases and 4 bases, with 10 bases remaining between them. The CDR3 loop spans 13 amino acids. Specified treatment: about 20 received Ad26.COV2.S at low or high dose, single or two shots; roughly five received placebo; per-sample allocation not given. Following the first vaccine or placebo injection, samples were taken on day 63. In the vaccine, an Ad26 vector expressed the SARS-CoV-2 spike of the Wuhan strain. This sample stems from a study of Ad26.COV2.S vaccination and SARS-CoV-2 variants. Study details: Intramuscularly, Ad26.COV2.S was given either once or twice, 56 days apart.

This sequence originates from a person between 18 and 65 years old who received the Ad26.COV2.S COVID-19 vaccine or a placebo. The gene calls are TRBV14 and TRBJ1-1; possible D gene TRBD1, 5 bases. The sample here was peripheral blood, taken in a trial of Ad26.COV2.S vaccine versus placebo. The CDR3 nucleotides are TGTGCCAGCAGCCCGTATGGGGGCACTGAAGCTTTCTTT. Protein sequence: CASSPYGGTEAFF.